The text below deals with one TCR beta chain. Repertoires were generated with immunoSEQ multiplex PCR, while TCRdb's copy carries only in-frame clones and drops some. This sample has around 110,000 clones, with approximately 82% found just once. This entry comes from a study of blood T cell repertoires in COVID-19. Germline V gene data show CDR1 as MNHEY and CDR2 as SVGEGT. V lost 0 bases to trimming and J lost 7 bases; unmatched junction nucleotides: 4. The CDR3 is 15 amino acids. This receptor was obtained from a man aged 30 to 39 with acute or convalescent COVID-19. The material sequenced was peripheral blood. The V call is TRBV6-2 or TRBV6-3, the J call TRBJ1-2; 11 bases line up with TRBD1. The CDR3 DNA follows: TGTGCCAGCAGTTACTCGGACAGGGGGCTTGGTGGCTACACCTTC. Translated, it gives CASSYSDRGLGGYTF.